These T cell receptor beta chains were read from a single sample in a study of shared clonotypes between healthy human individuals. Produced via immunoSEQ multiplex PCR; TCRdb's table is partial and in-frame only. Here the sample spans millions of clones, approximately 90% being singletons. Sequenced sample: naive CD4+ T cells sorted from blood. The receptors were gathered from a man in his late teens or twenties in good health. Each CDR3 is given with its conserved first and last residue. Fields, in order: J gene, V gene, clone size, D gene, CDR3 DNA, CDR3 protein. The D gene is left open where the match is weak. For some rows the clone size is stated as once, few or many, or as a class when expanded; others skip it.

>TRBJ2-2|TRBV21-1|NA|NA
TGTGCCAGCAGCGAACCCTGGGGGACTAGCGGGAAGGCGAACACCGGGGAGCTGTTTTTT
CASSEPWGTSGKANTGELFF
>TRBJ2-7|TRBV5-1|NA|NA
TGCGCCAGCAGCCTACCTTCCTACGAGCAGTACTTC
CASSLPSYEQYF
>TRBJ1-1|TRBV29-1|NA|NA
TGCAGCGTGAGTCGGGGGAACACTGAAGCTTTCTTT
CSVSRGNTEAFF
>TRBJ2-1|TRBV29-1|NA|NA
TGCAGCGTTGTTAGGGACCCAAGGGGGGATGAGCAGTTCTTC
CSVVRDPRGDEQFF
>TRBJ1-1|TRBV5-4|NA|TRBD1
TGTGCCAGCAGCTCGGAGACAGGGGCGAACACTGAAGCTTTCTTT
CASSSETGANTEAFF
>TRBJ2-1|TRBV18|once|NA
TGTGCCAGCTCACCCATCGGGGAAAATGAGCAGTTCTTC
CASSPIGENEQFF
>TRBJ2-7|TRBV20-1|once|TRBD2
TGCAGTGCCGCGGGAGTACAGTACTTC
CSAAGVQYF
>TRBJ2-2|TRBV10-3|NA|TRBD2
TGTGCCATCAGTGAGTCGACTAGCCGTGCCGGGGAGCTGTTTTTT
CAISESTSRAGELFF
>TRBJ1-2|TRBV2|once|NA
TGTGCCAGCAGTGGGGGAATGGACTATGGCTACACCTTC
CASSGGMDYGYTF
>TRBJ2-1|TRBV6-6|NA|NA
TGTGCCAGCAGTTACCGGCAAAATGAGCAGTTCTTC
CASSYRQNEQFF
>TRBJ2-3|TRBV25-1|NA|NA
TGTGCCAGCAGTCCCGGACCCGGAGCGGCAGATACGCAGTATTTT
CASSPGPGAADTQYF
>TRBJ1-2|TRBV9|NA|NA
TGTGCCAGCAGCGTAGGAGGGGGTAGCTATGGCTACACCTTC
CASSVGGGSYGYTF
>TRBJ2-5|TRBV5-1|NA|TRBD2
TGCGCCAGCAGCCCCGGGACTAGCGGGAAGCAAGAGACCCAGTACTTC
CASSPGTSGKQETQYF
>TRBJ2-5|TRBV15|NA|TRBD1
TGTGCCACCAGCAGAGCCGGGACAGACCAAGAGACCCAGTACTTC
CATSRAGTDQETQYF
>TRBJ1-6|TRBV10-3|once|TRBD1
TGTGCCATCAGGGGACAGGGTAGCTCACCCCTCCACTTT
CAIRGQGSSPLHF
>TRBJ1-1|TRBV4-1|few|NA
TGCGCCAGCAGCCAAGACTGGGGGAAGATGAACACTGAAGCTTTCTTT
CASSQDWGKMNTEAFF
>TRBJ1-3|TRBV2|NA|NA
TGTGCCAGTAGACCAGAGGACAGCTCCTCTGGAAACACCATATATTTT
CASRPEDSSSGNTIYF
>TRBJ1-6|TRBV25-1|NA|NA
TGTGCCAGCAGTTCGTCCGGCCGACTAAATTCACCCCTCCACTTT
CASSSSGRLNSPLHF
>TRBJ1-4|TRBV5-1|NA|TRBD1
TGCGCCAGCAGCCTAGGGACAGCAACTAATGAAAAACTGTTTTTT
CASSLGTATNEKLFF
>TRBJ2-3|TRBV10-2|NA|NA
TGCGCCAGCGGCTCGGACAGTATATTAAATACGCAGTATTTT
CASGSDSILNTQYF
>TRBJ2-7|TRBV7-2|NA|TRBD2
TGTGCCAGCAGCCCAGGACCGGCGGGAGCCTACGAGCAGTACTTC
CASSPGPAGAYEQYF
>TRBJ1-1|TRBV5-4|NA|NA
TGTGCCAGCAGCTTACGAGCGACTGAAGCTTTCTTT
CASSLRATEAFF
>TRBJ1-2|TRBV7-2|NA|NA
TGTGCCAGCAGCTTAGCCCCCGGGACACAAGGTAGCTATGGCTACACCTTC
CASSLAPGTQGSYGYTF
>TRBJ1-6|TRBV11-2|once|NA
TGTGCCAGCAGCTTAGTGGGAAGCTCCTATAATTCACCCCTCCACTTT
CASSLVGSSYNSPLHF
>TRBJ1-1|TRBV5-1|NA|NA
TGCGCCAGCAGCTACTCGAACACTGAAGCTTTCTTT
CASSYSNTEAFF
>TRBJ1-4|TRBV5-1|NA|NA
TGCGCCAGCAGCCAGGACATGGGAAAACTGTTTTTT
CASSQDMGKLFF
>TRBJ2-3|TRBV6-6|NA|NA
TGTGCCAGCAGCAGGGGGGGAGAGGCAGATACGCAGTATTTT
CASSRGGEADTQYF
>TRBJ1-5|TRBV6-1|NA|NA
TGTGCCAGCAGTGAAGCCATTGCCAATCAGCCCCAGCATTTT
CASSEAIANQPQHF
>TRBJ2-5|TRBV27|NA|NA
TGTGCCAGCAGTTTCCAAGAGACCCAGTACTTC
CASSFQETQYF
>TRBJ2-5|TRBV30|NA|NA
TGTGCCTGGAGTGTTGGGGGGGCGCAAGAGACCCAGTACTTC
CAWSVGGAQETQYF
>TRBJ2-7|TRBV7-6|NA|TRBD2
TGTGCCAGCAGCTTAGGACTAGCGGGGGAGACCTACGAGCAGTACTTC
CASSLGLAGETYEQYF
>TRBJ2-1|TRBV7-2|NA|NA
TGTGCCAGCAGCTTAGTCCCGGGACTGACTTACAATGAGCAGTTCTTC
CASSLVPGLTYNEQFF
>TRBJ2-5|TRBV19|NA|TRBD2
TGTGCCAGTAGTATAACGGGACTAGCGAGAGGAGAGACCCAGTACTTC
CASSITGLARGETQYF
>TRBJ1-6|TRBV5-1|NA|NA
TGCGCCAGCAGCTTGGGGACAGCGGGCTCACCCCTCCACTTT
CASSLGTAGSPLHF
>TRBJ1-5|TRBV6-1|NA|NA
TGTGCCAGCAGTGAAGCCCCGGTATCCGGGAGGCAGCCCCAGCATTTT
CASSEAPVSGRQPQHF
>TRBJ2-3|TRBV29-1|NA|TRBD2
TGCAGCGTTGAGAATAGCGGGGGGGCGACAGATACGCAGTATTTT
CSVENSGGATDTQYF
>TRBJ2-2|TRBV4-3|NA|TRBD2
TGCGCCAGCAGCCAAGATCCCCTAGCGGGTGCCGCGAACACCGGGGAGCTGTTTTTT
CASSQDPLAGAANTGELFF
>TRBJ2-1|TRBV5-1|NA|TRBD2
TGCGCCAGCAGCCAAACTAGCGGGAAGGGGGATGAGCAGTTCTTC
CASSQTSGKGDEQFF
>TRBJ1-2|TRBV7-9|NA|NA
TGTGCCAGCAGCTCTCAGACGGCAGGGCCGATGGGCTACACCTTC
CASSSQTAGPMGYTF
>TRBJ1-1|TRBV6-5|NA|NA
TGTGCCAGCAACCACAGGAAAAGGGAATACACTGAAGCTTTCTTT
CASNHRKREYTEAFF
>TRBJ2-7|TRBV7-9|NA|TRBD2
TGTGCCAGCAGCTTATACGGGGGGGCTTTCTACGAGCAGTACTTC
CASSLYGGAFYEQYF
>TRBJ2-3|TRBV10-3|NA|NA
TGTGCCATCACTGCCGGGGCGGATACGCAGTATTTT
CAITAGADTQYF
>TRBJ2-1|TRBV7-8|NA|TRBD2
TGTGCCAGCAGCTTAGGGGGGACTAGCGGGAGTCTAAATGAGCAGTTCTTC
CASSLGGTSGSLNEQFF